The sequence of this TCR beta chain was determined in a study of beta chain features in type 1 diabetes (dated by TCRdb to about 2018). In the study overall: Patients and healthy donors did not differ in mean age, gender distribution, total cell number or subset yield. A total of about 110,000,000 sorted cells were examined across all samples, and a strong correlation was observed between cell number per subset and RNA yield. In the study, TCRB repertoires of sorted circulating CD4+ T cell subsets from recently diagnosed type 1 diabetes patients were compared with those of matched healthy donors. Regulatory and stem cell-like memory subsets were obtained from only 8 patients and roughly 8 healthy donors, while naive and central memory subsets were obtained from all 30 or so donors.

As for this clone: Its antigen is currently not known. No clone much larger than this one lies a single base away; base qualities are absent.

Overall study results and their limits: Fewer insertions and more nucleotide deletions at VDJ recombination sites were observed in patients with type 1 diabetes, implying thymic rearrangement abnormalities. Type 1 diabetes patients showed a moderate but significant shortening of TCRB CDR3 length in all four CD4+ subsets. Because cDNA rather than genomic DNA was sequenced, highly expressing activated cells could have been over-represented, although no difference in activation and CD3 levels was found between groups. Because small numbers of individuals were included in the HLA sub-analyses, any influence of HLA type on TCRB rearrangement was left unresolved. Naive, central memory and regulatory TCRB repertoires appeared to be more similar among patients than among healthy donors. Shorter templates might have been favored by PCR, but patient and control samples were amplified and corrected together, so both groups would have been affected equally by any skew.

All of the isolated RNA was reverse transcribed with the High Capacity cDNA Reverse Transcription Kit, so expressed TCRB transcripts were sequenced. Deep immunoSEQ sequencing was performed on naive, central memory and regulatory T cell samples, with an average of roughly 3.5 million total reads per sample. Sorted cells were lysed in RLT buffer and RNA was extracted with DNase-treated RNeasy Micro or Mini kits, depending on cell number. To prevent cross-contamination, each cell subset was processed individually, whereas patient and healthy donor samples were processed jointly. TCRB sequences were amplified from cDNA with the immunoSEQ multiplex PCR, producing 87-bp fragments spanning the CDR3 region. Amplicons were sequenced on the Illumina HiSeq platform. The study's own analysis went as follows. PCR bias was corrected computationally using synthetic template baselines, and reads within Hamming distance 2 were collapsed, with unmergeable singletons discarded. Reads were aligned against IMGT so that V, D and J genes, CDR3 length and insertions or deletions at six rearrangement sites could be assigned. Clonotype counts were normalized to sorted cell number within each subset before computing true diversity and Gini coefficients with the tcR R package. The overlap coefficient, calculated on TCRB nucleotide sequences, was used to quantify repertoire sharing. As a proxy for the pre-selection repertoire, out-of-frame TCRB sequences from naive cells were analyzed. TCRdb mirrors the immuneACCESS table, restricted to in-frame sequences. Some clones are absent from its copies; in checked studies, under half trace to an unresolved V gene, and the reason for the others is unknown. D and trimming come from the DNA, and the V and J calls and clone size come from that table. The sample table lists about 410,000 clones, more than 11% of them with a count of one. 0.03% to 0.04% of the sample comes from the top ten.

A single peripheral blood draw of approximately 120 mL on average was collected from each donor into heparinised tubes. A BD FACSAria II was used to sort naive, central memory, regulatory and stem cell-like memory CD4+ T cells with a panel that included CD45RO, CCR7, CD25, CD127, CD95 and CD27. A purity above 98% was achieved for all sorted populations. PBMCs were separated immediately by Lymphoprep density gradient centrifugation and were stained directly, without being cultured. To minimize batch effects, samples were stained and sorted in pairs, one healthy donor with one patient per experiment. V loses 5 bases, J loses 0 bases, and the germline ends lie 12 bases apart. The germline V gene yields SGHVS for CDR1 and FQNEAQ for CDR2. From its cysteine to its phenylalanine, the CDR3 spans 15 amino acids. Just CDR3 DNA is preserved here, 45 bases in frame from base 1.

This TCR derives from a man under 40 in good health. Source material: naive CD4+ T cells from blood. The sample's cell subset or site label, decoded: true naive CD4+ T cells. The receptor chain draws on TRBV7-8 and TRBJ2-3; the D gene may be TRBD1 or TRBD2, since each aligns over 5 bases. CDR3 protein: CASSPWDGSTDTQYF. The nucleotide sequence is TGTGCCAGCAGCCCGTGGGACGGTAGCACAGATACGCAGTATTTT.